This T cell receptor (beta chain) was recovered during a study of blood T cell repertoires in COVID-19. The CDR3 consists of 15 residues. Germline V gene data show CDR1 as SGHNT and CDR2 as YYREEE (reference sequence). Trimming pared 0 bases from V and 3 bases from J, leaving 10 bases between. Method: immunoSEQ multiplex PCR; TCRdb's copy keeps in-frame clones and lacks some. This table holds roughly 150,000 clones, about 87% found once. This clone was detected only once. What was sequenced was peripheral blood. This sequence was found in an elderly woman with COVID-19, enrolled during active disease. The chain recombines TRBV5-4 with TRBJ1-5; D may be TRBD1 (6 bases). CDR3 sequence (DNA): TGTGCCAGCAGCTTGGGTGGACAGCTCAATCAGCCCCAGCATTTT. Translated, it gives CASSLGGQLNQPQHF.